This T cell receptor beta chain was sequenced for a study of cytomegalovirus exposure and HLA in healthy donors. In germline, CDR1 is LGHNA, CDR2 YNFKEQ. The CDR3 is 17 amino acids. V was pared by 0 bases and J by 3 bases, with 5 bases of the junction left unmatched. Amplification used 60 Vbeta primers and 13 Jbeta primers. Here immunoSEQ multiplex PCR was the method, and the copy in TCRdb shows in-frame clones only, minus some. The sample consists of approximately 270,000 clones, approximately 80% of them appearing once. The chain is built from TRBV4-2 and TRBJ2-1; 10 positions match TRBD1. Sample: PBMCs. This receptor was identified in a girl aged 2 to 9 in good health and CMV-seronegative. CDR3 amino acids: CASSQDVGTGVYNEQFF. The CDR3 nucleotides read TGTGCCAGCAGCCAAGATGTAGGGACAGGGGTCTACAATGAGCAGTTCTTC.